This is a list of T cell receptor beta chains from one sample in a study of identical twins. TCRdb analysed the 5' RACE reads with MiXCR anew, one entry per CDR3 protein. The sample holds about 890,000 distinct CDR3 sequences; 9% to 15% are singletons and the top ten take around 1.5%. This sample also appeared in a second study, on yellow fever vaccine responses in identical twins.

Sequencing was carried out using PBMCs. The source of these receptors is a young woman in good health. Both conserved end residues are part of each CDR3. The D gene is left open where the match is weak. Clone size, where shown, is once, few, many, or a class for clones that have expanded.

j_gene	abundance	d_gene	v_gene	CDR3aa	CDR3nt
TRBJ2-1	few	NA	TRBV14	CASSHRGGQFF	TGTGCCAGCAGCCACCGCGGAGGGCAGTTCTTC
TRBJ2-1	few	NA	TRBV15	CATSRDREFYNEQFF	TGTGCCACCAGCAGAGACAGGGAGTTCTACAATGAGCAGTTCTTC
TRBJ2-1	NA	TRBD2	TRBV11-1	CASSPRAGLAESTYNEQFF	TGTGCCAGCAGCCCTAGAGCTGGACTAGCGGAATCCACCTACAATGAGCAGTTCTTC
TRBJ1-1	NA	NA	TRBV29-1	CSAGLSEAFF	TGCAGCGCCGGGCTGTCTGAAGCTTTCTTT
TRBJ2-7	many	NA	TRBV12-3/TRBV12-4	CASSSGHFYEQYF	TGTGCCAGCAGTTCGGGACACTTCTACGAGCAGTACTTC
TRBJ2-2	few	NA	TRBV18	CASSSNGHLNTGELFF	TGTGCCAGCTCAAGTAACGGACACCTCAACACCGGGGAGCTGTTTTTT
TRBJ2-2	NA	NA	TRBV7-8	CASSSYGDTGELFF	TGTGCCAGCAGCTCGTATGGGGACACCGGGGAGCTGTTTTTT
TRBJ2-3	NA	TRBD2	TRBV20-1	CSAQLAGGITDTQYF	TGCAGTGCCCAACTAGCGGGGGGAATCACAGATACGCAGTATTTT
TRBJ2-3	NA	NA	TRBV6-2/TRBV6-3	CASSRQITDTQYF	TGTGCCAGCAGTCGCCAAATCACAGATACGCAGTATTTT
TRBJ2-3	NA	NA	TRBV29-1	CSVEGLGRMRDTQYF	TGCAGCGTTGAAGGGCTAGGACGAATGAGAGATACGCAGTATTTT
TRBJ2-1	NA	NA	TRBV5-5	CASSLNRYSEQFF	TGTGCCAGCAGCTTGAACCGTTACTCTGAGCAGTTCTTC
TRBJ2-7	few	NA	TRBV3-1	CASSRGENSAINGYEQYF	TGTGCCAGCAGCAGGGGTGAGAATAGCGCCATAAACGGGTACGAGCAGTACTTC
TRBJ2-3	many	TRBD2	TRBV20-1	CSARGTSGRIADTQYF	TGCAGTGCTAGGGGGACTAGCGGGAGGATCGCAGATACGCAGTATTTT
TRBJ2-1	few	NA	TRBV5-5	CASVLHGGGMRYEQFF	TGTGCCAGCGTCTTGCATGGGGGGGGCATGAGGTATGAGCAGTTCTTC
TRBJ2-1	few	NA	TRBV4-1	CASSQDRVRRSSYNEQFF	TGCGCCAGCAGCCAAGATCGCGTCAGAAGGAGCTCCTACAATGAGCAGTTCTTC
TRBJ2-1	NA	NA	TRBV7-9	CASSPDRLLSYNEQFF	TGTGCCAGCAGTCCGGACCGCCTATTATCCTACAATGAGCAGTTCTTC
TRBJ1-5	many	NA	TRBV12-3/TRBV12-4	CASSPLGLDQPQHF	TGTGCCAGCAGCCCGCTCGGACTCGACCAGCCCCAGCATTTT
TRBJ2-1	NA	TRBD2	TRBV4-2	CASTFSPGGLYNEQFF	TGTGCCAGCACTTTTTCCCCGGGGGGGCTATACAATGAGCAGTTCTTC
TRBJ1-5	many	NA	TRBV12-3/TRBV12-4	CASRMDIGNQPQHF	TGTGCCAGCAGAATGGACATCGGTAATCAGCCCCAGCATTTT
TRBJ1-2	few	NA	TRBV7-9	CASSPPTLYGYTF	TGTGCCAGCAGCCCACCTACCCTCTATGGCTACACCTTC
TRBJ1-1	few	NA	TRBV2	CASSEWRNTEAFF	TGTGCCAGCAGTGAATGGAGGAACACTGAAGCTTTCTTT
TRBJ2-2	few	NA	TRBV6-4	CASSPKDTGELFF	TGTGCCAGCAGTCCGAAAGACACCGGGGAGCTGTTTTTT
TRBJ2-7	NA	NA	TRBV7-9	CASSPGQLVEQYF	TGTGCCAGCAGCCCAGGACAGTTGGTCGAGCAGTACTTC
TRBJ1-4	many	NA	TRBV21-1	CASSTDRANEKLFF	TGTGCCAGCTCCACCGACCGGGCCAATGAAAAACTGTTTTTT